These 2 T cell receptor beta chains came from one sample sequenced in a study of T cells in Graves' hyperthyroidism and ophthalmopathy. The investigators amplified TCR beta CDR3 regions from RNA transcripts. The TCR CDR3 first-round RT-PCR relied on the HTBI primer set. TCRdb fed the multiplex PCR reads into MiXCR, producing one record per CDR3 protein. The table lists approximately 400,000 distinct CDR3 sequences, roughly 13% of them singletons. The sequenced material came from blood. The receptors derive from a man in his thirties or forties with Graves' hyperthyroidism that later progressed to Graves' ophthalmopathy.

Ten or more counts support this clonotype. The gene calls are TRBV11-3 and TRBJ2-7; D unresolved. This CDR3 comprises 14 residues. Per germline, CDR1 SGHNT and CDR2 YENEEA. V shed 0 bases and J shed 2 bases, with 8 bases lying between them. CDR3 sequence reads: CASSLENLAYEQYF. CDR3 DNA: TGTGCCAGCAGCTTAGAGAACCTCGCCTACGAGCAGTACTTC.

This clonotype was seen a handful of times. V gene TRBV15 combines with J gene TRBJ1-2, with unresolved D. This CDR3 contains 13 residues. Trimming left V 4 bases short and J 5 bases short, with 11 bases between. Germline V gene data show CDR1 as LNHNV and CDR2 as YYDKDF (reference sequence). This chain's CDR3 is CATSIGPEYGYTF. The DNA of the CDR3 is TGTGCCACCAGCATAGGTCCTGAGTATGGCTACACCTTC.